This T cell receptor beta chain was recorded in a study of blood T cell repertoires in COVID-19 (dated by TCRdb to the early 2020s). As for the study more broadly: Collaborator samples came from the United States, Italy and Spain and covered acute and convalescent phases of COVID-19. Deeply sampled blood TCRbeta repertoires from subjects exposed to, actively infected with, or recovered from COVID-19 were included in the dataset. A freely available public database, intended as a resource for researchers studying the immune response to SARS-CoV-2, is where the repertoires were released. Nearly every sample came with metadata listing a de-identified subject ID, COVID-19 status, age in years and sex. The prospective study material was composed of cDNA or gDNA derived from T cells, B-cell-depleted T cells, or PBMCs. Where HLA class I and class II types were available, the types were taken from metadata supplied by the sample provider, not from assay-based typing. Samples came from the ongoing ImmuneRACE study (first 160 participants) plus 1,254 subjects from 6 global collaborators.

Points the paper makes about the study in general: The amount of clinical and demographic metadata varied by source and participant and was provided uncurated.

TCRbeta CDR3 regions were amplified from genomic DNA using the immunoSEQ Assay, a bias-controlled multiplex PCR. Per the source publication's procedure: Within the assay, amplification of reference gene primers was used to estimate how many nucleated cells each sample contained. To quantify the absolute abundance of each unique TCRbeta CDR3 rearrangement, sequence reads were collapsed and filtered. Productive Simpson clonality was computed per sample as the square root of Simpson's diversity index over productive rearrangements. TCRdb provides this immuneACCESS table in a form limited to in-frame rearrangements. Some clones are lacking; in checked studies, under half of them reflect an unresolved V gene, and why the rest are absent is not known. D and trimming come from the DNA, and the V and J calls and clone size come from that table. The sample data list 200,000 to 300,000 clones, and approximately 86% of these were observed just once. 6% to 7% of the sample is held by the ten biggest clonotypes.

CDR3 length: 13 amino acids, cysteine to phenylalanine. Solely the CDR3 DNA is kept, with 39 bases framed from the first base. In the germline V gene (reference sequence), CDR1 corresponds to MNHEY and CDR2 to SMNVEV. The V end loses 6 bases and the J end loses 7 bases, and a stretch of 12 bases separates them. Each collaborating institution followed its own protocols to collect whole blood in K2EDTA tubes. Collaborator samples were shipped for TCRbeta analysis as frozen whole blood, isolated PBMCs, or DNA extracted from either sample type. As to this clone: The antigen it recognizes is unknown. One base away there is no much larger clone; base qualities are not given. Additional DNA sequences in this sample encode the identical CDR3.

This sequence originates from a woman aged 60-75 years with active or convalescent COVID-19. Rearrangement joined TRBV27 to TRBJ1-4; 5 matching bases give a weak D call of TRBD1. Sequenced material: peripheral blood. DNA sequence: TGTGCCAGCAGCTTCTCAGGGTTTGAAAAACTGTTTTTT. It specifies CASSFSGFEKLFF. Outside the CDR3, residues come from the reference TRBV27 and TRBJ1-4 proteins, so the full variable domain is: EAQVTQNPRYLITVTGKKLTVTCSQNMNHEYMSWYRQDPGLGLRQIYYSMNVEVTDKGDVPEGYKVSRKEKRNFPLILESPSPNQTSLYFCASSFSGFEKLFFGSGTQLSVL.